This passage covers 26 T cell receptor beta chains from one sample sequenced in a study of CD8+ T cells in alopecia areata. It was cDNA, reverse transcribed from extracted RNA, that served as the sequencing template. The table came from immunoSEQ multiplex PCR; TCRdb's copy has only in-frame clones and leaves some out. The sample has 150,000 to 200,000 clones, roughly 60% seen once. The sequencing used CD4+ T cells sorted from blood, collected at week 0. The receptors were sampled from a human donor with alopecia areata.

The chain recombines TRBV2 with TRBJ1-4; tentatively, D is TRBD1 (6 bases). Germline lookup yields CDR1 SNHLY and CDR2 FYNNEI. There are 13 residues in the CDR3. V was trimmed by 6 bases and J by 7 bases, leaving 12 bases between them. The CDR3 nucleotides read TGTGCCAGCAGGGGGGCTGGAGGTGAAAAACTGTTTTTT. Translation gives CASRGAGGEKLFF.

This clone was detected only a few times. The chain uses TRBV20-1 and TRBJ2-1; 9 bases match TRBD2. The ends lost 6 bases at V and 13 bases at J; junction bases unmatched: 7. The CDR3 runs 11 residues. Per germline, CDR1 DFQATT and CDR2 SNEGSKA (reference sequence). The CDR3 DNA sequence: TGCAGTGCACCGACTAGCGGCAGTCAGTTCTTC. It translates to CSAPTSGSQFF.

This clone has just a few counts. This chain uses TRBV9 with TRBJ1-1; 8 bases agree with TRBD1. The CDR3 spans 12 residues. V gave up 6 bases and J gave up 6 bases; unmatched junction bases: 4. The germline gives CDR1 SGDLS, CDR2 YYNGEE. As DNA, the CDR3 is TGTGCCAGCACCCCGACAGGGGCTGAAGCTTTCTTT. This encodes CASTPTGAEAFF.

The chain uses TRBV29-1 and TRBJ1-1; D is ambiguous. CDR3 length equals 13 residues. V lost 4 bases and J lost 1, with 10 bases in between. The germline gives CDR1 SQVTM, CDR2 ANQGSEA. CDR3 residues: CSVGSGQNTEAFF. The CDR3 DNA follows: TGCAGCGTTGGTTCTGGGCAGAACACTGAAGCTTTCTTT.

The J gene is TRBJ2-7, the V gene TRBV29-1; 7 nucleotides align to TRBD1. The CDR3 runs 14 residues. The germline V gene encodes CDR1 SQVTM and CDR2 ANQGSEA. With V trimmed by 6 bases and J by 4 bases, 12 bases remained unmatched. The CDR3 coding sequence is TGCAGCGTCGCTACAGGGGTCCGAGGTTACGAGCAGTACTTC. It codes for CSVATGVRGYEQYF.

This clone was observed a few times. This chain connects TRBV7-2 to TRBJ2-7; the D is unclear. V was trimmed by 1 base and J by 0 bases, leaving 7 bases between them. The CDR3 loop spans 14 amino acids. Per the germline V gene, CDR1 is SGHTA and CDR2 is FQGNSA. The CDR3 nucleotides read TGTGCCAGCAGCTTAGGACATTACTCCTACGAGCAGTACTTC. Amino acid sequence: CASSLGHYSYEQYF. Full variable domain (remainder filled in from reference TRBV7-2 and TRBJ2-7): GAGVSQSPSNKVTEKGKDVELRCDPISGHTALYWYRQSLGQGLEFLIYFQGNSAPDKSGLPSDRFSAERTGGSVSTLTIQRTQQEDSAVYLCASSLGHYSYEQYFGPGTRLTVT.

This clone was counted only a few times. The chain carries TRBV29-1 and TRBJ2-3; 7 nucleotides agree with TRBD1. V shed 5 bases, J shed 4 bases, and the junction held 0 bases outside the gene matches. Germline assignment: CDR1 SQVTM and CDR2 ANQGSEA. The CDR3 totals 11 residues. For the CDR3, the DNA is TGCAGCGTTCAGGGGGCAGATACGCAGTATTTT. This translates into CSVQGADTQYF.

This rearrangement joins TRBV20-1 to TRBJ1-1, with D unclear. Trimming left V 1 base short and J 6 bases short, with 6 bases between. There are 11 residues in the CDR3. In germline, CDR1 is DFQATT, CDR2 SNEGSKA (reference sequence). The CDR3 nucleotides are TGCAGTGCTAGAGGGCCCCCTGAAGCTTTCTTT. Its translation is CSARGPPEAFF.

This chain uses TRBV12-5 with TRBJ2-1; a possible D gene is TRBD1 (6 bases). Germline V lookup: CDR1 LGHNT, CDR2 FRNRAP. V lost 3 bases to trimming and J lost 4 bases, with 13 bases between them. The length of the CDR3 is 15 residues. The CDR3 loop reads CASGFGGGRYNEQFF. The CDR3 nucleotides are TGTGCTAGTGGTTTTGGTGGGGGCCGGTACAATGAGCAGTTCTTC.

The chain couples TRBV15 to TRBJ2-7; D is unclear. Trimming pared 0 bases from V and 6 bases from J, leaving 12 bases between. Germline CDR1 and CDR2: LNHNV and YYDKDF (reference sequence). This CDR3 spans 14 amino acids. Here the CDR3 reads CATSRDSVSPEQYF. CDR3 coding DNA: TGTGCCACCAGCAGAGATTCAGTTTCGCCCGAGCAGTACTTC.

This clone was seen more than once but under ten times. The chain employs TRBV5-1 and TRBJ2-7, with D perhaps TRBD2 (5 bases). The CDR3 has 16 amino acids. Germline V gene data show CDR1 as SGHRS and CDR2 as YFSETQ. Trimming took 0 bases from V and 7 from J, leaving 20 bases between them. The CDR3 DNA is TGCGCCAGCAGCTTGGCTCGCAGTACCAACCCGGGGGAGCAGTACTTC. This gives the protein CASSLARSTNPGEQYF.

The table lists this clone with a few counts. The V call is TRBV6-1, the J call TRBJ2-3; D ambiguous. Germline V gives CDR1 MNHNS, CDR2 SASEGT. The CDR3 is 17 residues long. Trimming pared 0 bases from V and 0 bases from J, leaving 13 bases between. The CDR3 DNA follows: TGTGCCAGCAGTGAAGCCGATGGAACTCCTAGCACAGATACGCAGTATTTT. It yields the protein CASSEADGTPSTDTQYF.

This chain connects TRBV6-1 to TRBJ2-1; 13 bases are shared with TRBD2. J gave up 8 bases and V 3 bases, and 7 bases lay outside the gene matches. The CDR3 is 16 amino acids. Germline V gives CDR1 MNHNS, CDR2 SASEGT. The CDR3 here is CASSDPGTSGVDEQFF. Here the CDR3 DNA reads TGTGCCAGCAGTGACCCCGGGACTAGCGGGGTGGATGAGCAGTTCTTC.

The CDR3 here is CATSAGTGRIRTGANVLTF. DNA for the CDR3: TGTGCCACCAGCGCCGGGACAGGGAGAATACGGACTGGGGCCAACGTCCTGACTTTC. This rearrangement joins TRBV15 to TRBJ2-6; 9 nucleotides match TRBD1. The CDR3 extends over 19 amino acids. CDR1 and CDR2 (germline): LNHNV, YYDKDF (reference sequence). The junction had 13 bases not matched to a gene; V was cut back by 5 bases and J by 2 bases. Using reference TRBV15 and TRBJ2-6 for the parts outside the CDR3, the full variable domain is DAMVIQNPRYQVTQFGKPVTLSCSQTLNHNVMYWYQQKSSQAPKLLFHYYDKDFNNEADTPDNFQSRRPNTSFCFLDIRSPGLGDTAMYLCATSAGTGRIRTGANVLTFGAGSRLTVL.

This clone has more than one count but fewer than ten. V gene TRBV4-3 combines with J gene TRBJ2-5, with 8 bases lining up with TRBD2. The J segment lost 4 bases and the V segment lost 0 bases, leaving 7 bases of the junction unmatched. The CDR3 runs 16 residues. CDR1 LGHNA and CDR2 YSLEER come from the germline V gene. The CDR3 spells CASSQDVLGRGETQYF. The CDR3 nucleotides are TGCGCCAGCAGCCAAGACGTGCTCGGGAGGGGAGAGACCCAGTACTTC.

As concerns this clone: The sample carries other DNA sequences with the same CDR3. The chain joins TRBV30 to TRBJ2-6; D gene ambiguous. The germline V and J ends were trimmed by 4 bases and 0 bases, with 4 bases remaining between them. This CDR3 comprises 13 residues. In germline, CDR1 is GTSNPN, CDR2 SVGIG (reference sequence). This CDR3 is CAWKVSGANVLTF. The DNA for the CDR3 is TGTGCCTGGAAGGTCTCTGGGGCCAACGTCCTGACTTTC.

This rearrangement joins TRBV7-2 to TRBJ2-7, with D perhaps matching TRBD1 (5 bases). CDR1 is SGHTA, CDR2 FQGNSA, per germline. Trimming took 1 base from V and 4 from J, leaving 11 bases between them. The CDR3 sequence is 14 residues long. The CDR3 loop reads CASSLGRQTYEQYF. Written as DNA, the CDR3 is TGTGCCAGCAGCTTAGGAAGACAGACATACGAGCAGTACTTC.

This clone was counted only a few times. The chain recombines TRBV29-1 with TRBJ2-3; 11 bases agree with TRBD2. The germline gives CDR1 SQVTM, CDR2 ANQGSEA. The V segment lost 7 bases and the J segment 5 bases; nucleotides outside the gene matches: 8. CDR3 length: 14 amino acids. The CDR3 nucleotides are TGCAGCGATGTAGCGGGGGGGAACGGAGATACGCAGTATTTT. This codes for CSDVAGGNGDTQYF.

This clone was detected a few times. CDR3 sequence (DNA): TGTGCCAGCGGAAAGGGGGAGACCCAGTACTTC. Protein product: CASGKGETQYF. The chain combines TRBV27 with TRBJ2-5, with a tentative D call TRBD1 (5 bases). CDR1 is MNHEY, CDR2 SMNVEV, per germline (reference sequence). The CDR3 sequence is 11 residues long. Deletions cut 8 bases from V and 5 bases from J, with 9 bases between.

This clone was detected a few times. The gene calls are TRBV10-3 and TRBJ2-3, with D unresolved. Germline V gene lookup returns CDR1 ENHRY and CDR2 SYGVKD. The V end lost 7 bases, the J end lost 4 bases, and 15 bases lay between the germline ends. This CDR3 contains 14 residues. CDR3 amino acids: CAIKMDGSADTQYF. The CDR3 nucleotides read TGTGCCATCAAAATGGACGGCTCCGCAGATACGCAGTATTTT.

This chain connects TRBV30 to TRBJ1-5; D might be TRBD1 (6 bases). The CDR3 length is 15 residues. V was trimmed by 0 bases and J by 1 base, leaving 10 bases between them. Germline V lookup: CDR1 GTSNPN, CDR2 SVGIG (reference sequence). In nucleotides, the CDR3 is TGTGCCTGGAGTGTAGGGGGGAACAGCAATCAGCCCCAGCATTTT. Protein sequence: CAWSVGGNSNQPQHF.

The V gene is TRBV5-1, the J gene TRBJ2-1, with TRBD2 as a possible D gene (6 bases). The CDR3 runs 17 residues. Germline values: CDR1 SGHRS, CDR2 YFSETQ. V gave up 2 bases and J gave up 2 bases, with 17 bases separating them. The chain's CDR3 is CASSFFSGTPAYNEQFF. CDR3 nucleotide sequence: TGCGCCAGCAGCTTTTTTTCAGGGACTCCTGCCTACAATGAGCAGTTCTTC.

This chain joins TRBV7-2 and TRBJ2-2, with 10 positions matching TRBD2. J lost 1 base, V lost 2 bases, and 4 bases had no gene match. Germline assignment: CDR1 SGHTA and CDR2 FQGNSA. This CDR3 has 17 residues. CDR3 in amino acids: CASSLLAGALNTGELFF. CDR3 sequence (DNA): TGTGCCAGCAGCTTACTAGCGGGGGCCCTGAACACCGGGGAGCTGTTTTTT.

CDR3 nucleotide sequence: TGTGCCAGCAGTCGGACGGGACAGGGGAGGGAGACCCAGTACTTC. Translated: CASSRTGQGRETQYF. The chain links TRBV6-5 to TRBJ2-5; the match to TRBD1 covers 10 bases. Germline loops: CDR1 MNHEY, CDR2 SVGAGI. J gave up 5 bases and V 5 bases, and 8 bases lay outside the gene matches. The CDR3 runs 15 residues.

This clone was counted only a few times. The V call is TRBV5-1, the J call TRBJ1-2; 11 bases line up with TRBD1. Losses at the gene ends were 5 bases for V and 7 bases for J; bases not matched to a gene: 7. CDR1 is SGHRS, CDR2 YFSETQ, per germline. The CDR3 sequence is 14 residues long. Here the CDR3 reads CASSLSGTGGGYTF. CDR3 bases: TGCGCCAGCAGTCTTTCCGGGACAGGGGGTGGCTACACCTTC.

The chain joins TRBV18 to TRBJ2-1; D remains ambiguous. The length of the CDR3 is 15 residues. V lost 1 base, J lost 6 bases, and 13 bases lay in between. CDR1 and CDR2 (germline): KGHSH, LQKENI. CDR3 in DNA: TGTGCCAGCTCACCACTGGCAGGTGGTCCCAATGAGCAGTTCTTC. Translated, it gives CASSPLAGGPNEQFF.